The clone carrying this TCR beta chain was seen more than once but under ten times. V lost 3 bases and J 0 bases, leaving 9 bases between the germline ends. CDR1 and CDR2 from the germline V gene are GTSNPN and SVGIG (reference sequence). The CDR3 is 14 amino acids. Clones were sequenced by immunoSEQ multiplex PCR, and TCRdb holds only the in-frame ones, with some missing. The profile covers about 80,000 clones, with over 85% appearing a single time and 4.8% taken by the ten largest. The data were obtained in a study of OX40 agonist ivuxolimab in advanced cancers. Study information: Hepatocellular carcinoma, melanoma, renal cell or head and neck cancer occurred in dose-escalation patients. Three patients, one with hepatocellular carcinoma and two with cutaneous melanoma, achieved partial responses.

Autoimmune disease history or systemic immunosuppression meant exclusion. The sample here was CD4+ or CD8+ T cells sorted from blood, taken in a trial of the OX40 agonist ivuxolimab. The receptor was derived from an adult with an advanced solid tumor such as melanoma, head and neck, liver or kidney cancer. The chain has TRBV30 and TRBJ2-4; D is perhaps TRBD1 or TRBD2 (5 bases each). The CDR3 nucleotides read TGTGCCTGGAGAGGGACCATAGCCAAAAACATTCAGTACTTC. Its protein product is CAWRGTIAKNIQYF.